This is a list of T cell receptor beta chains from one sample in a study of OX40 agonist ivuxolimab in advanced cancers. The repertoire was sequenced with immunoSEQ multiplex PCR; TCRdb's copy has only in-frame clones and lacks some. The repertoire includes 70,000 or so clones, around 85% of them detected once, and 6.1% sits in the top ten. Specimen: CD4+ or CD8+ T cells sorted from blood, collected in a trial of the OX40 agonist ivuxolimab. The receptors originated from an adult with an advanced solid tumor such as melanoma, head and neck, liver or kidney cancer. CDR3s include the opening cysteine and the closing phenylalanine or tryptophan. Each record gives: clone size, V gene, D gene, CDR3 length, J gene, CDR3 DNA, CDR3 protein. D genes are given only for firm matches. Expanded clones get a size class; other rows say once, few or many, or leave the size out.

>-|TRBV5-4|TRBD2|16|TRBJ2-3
TGTGCCAGCAGCTTGGTTACTAGCGGAAGCACAGATACGCAGTATTTT
CASSLVTSGSTDTQYF
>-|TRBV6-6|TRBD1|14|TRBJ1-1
TGTGCCAGCAGGACCACAGGGGGGAGCGCTGAAGCTTTCTTT
CASRTTGGSAEAFF
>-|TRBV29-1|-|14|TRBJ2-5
TGCAGCGTTGCGGGCACCCGCCCGAGGGAGACCCAGTACTTC
CSVAGTRPRETQYF
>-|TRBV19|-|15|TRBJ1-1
TGTGCCAGTAGTATAGGCCGGGGAATGAACACTGAAGCTTTCTTT
CASSIGRGMNTEAFF
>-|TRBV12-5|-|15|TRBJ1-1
TGTGCTAGTGCCAGAGGGCCGGGTTGGAACACTGAAGCTTTCTTT
CASARGPGWNTEAFF
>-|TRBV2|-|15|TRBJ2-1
TGTGCCAGCACCTACCTAGGGGGCTCCTACAATGAGCAGTTCTTC
CASTYLGGSYNEQFF
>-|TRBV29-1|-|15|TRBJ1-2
TGCAGCGTTGAAGATCAACGGGGGCCTTACTATGGCTACACCTTC
CSVEDQRGPYYGYTF
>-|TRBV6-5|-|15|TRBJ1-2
TGTGCCAGCAGTTACTCGGGGTGGTCCGGTGGTGGCTACACCTTC
CASSYSGWSGGGYTF
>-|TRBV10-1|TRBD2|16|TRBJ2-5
TGCGCCAGCAGTGTGGGACTAGCGGGCCCGGGGGAGACCCAGTACTTC
CASSVGLAGPGETQYF
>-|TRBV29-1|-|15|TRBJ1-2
TGCAGCGTTGATGTAGGGACACCTTCTAACTATGGCTACACCTTC
CSVDVGTPSNYGYTF
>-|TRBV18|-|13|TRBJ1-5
TGTGCCAGCTCACCGCAGGGTCATCAGCCCCAGCATTTT
CASSPQGHQPQHF
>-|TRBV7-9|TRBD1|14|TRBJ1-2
TGTGCCAGCAGCGGAAGGGGGCCCAGCTATGGCTACACCTTC
CASSGRGPSYGYTF
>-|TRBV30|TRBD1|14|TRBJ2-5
TGTGCCTGGAGTGTAGGGACAGGGGGCGCGACCCAGTACTTC
CAWSVGTGGATQYF
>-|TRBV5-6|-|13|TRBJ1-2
TGTGCCAGCAGCTCCAAGGGGTATTATGGCTACACCTTC
CASSSKGYYGYTF
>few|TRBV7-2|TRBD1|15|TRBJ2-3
TGTGCCAGCAGCTTCACAGGGGTTGGCACAGATACGCAGTATTTT
CASSFTGVGTDTQYF
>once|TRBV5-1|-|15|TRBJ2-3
TGCGCCAGCAGCTTGGTGGGTTCTAGCACAGATACGCAGTATTTT
CASSLVGSSTDTQYF
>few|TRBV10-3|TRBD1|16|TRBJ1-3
TGTGCCATCAGATCGGGACAGGGGGCGTCTGGAAACACCATATATTTT
CAIRSGQGASGNTIYF
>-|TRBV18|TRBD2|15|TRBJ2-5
TGTGCCAGCTCCCTGGGGACTAGCGGGACGGAGACCCAGTACTTC
CASSLGTSGTETQYF
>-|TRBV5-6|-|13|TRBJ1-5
TGTGCCAGCAGCTTAGAGGAGGATCAGCCCCAGCATTTT
CASSLEEDQPQHF
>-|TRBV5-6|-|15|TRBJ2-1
TGTGCCAGCAGTTTACGGGGGACCTCCTACAATGAGCAGTTCTTC
CASSLRGTSYNEQFF
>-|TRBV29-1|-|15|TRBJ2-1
TGCAGCGTTTCGACTGCAGCGGGCGCCTACAATGAGCAGTTCTTC
CSVSTAAGAYNEQFF
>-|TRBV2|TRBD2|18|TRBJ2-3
TGTGCCAGCAGTGTAGGGACTAGCGGGGACCCCAGCACAGATACGCAGTATTTT
CASSVGTSGDPSTDTQYF
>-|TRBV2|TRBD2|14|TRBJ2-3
TGTGCCAGCGGGACTAGCGGAATCACAGATACGCAGTATTTT
CASGTSGITDTQYF
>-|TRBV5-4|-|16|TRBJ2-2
TGTGCCAGCAGCTTGTTTGAGGGAGGAAACACCGGGGAGCTGTTTTTT
CASSLFEGGNTGELFF
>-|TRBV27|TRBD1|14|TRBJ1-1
TGTGCCAGCAGTCTCAGGGGGGGAGGAACTGAAGCTTTCTTT
CASSLRGGGTEAFF
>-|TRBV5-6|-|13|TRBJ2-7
TGTGCCAGCAGCACCAGACACCACTACGAGCAGTACTTC
CASSTRHHYEQYF
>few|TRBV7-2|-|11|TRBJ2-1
TGTGCCAGCACCACAGATCGTGAGCAGTTCTTC
CASTTDREQFF
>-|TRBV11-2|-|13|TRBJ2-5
TGTGCCAGCAGCTTAGAGAATCGGGAGACCCAGTACTTC
CASSLENRETQYF
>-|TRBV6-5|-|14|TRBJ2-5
TGTGCCAGCAGTTACATTTCAGGGGAAGAGACCCAGTACTTC
CASSYISGEETQYF
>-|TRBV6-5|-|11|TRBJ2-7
TGTGCCAGCTCCGGGAACTACGAGCAGTACTTC
CASSGNYEQYF
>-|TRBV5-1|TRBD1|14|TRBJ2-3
TGCGCCAGCAGCCCGGGACAGGGGACGGGTACGCAGTATTTT
CASSPGQGTGTQYF